One sample yielded the 24 T cell receptor beta chains listed below, sequenced in a study of blood T cell repertoires in COVID-19. The repertoire was sequenced with immunoSEQ multiplex PCR; TCRdb's copy has only in-frame clones and lacks some. Among just over 150,000 clones listed, 75% to 85% were seen once. The source material was peripheral blood. These receptors originate from a man aged 55 to 70 with acute or convalescent COVID-19.

Remarks on this clone: The same CDR3 arises from other DNA sequences in this sample as well. The V gene is TRBV9, the J gene TRBJ2-2; the match to TRBD2 covers 14 bases. The ends lost 2 bases at V and 5 bases at J; junction bases unmatched: 2. Germline assignment: CDR1 SGDLS and CDR2 YYNGEE. The CDR3 is made up of 16 amino acids. CDR3 in DNA: TGTGCCAGCAGCGTGGGGACTAGCGGGAGTACCGGGGAGCTGTTTTTT. Protein: CASSVGTSGSTGELFF. Supplemented by reference TRBV9 and TRBJ2-2, the full variable domain reads DSGVTQTPKHLITATGQRVTLRCSPRSGDLSVYWYQQSLDQGLQFLIQYYNGEERAKGNILERFSAQQFPDLHSELNLSSLELGDSALYFCASSVGTSGSTGELFFGEGSRLTVL.

The chain couples TRBV7-2 to TRBJ2-7; 11 bases are a match to TRBD2. The CDR3 sequence is 15 residues long. The junction had 4 bases not matched to a gene; V was cut back by 6 bases and J by 0 bases. Germline V lookup: CDR1 SGHTA, CDR2 FQGNSA. The CDR3 is CASSLTSGISYEQYF. DNA for the CDR3: TGTGCCAGCAGTCTGACTAGCGGGATCTCCTACGAGCAGTACTTC. Filled out from reference TRBV7-2 and TRBJ2-7, the complete variable domain reads GAGVSQSPSNKVTEKGKDVELRCDPISGHTALYWYRQSLGQGLEFLIYFQGNSAPDKSGLPSDRFSAERTGGSVSTLTIQRTQQEDSAVYLCASSLTSGISYEQYFGPGTRLTVT.

The rearrangement links TRBV7-9 to TRBJ1-5; D gene uncertain. V was pared by 6 bases and J by 2 bases, with 17 bases between. The CDR3 consists of 16 residues. Per the germline V gene, CDR1 is SEHNR and CDR2 is FQNEAQ (reference sequence). The CDR3 DNA follows: TGTGCCAGCAGTACAGACGGGGTATTTGGCAATCAGCCCCAGCATTTT. This codes for CASSTDGVFGNQPQHF.

The chain uses TRBV19 and TRBJ1-5; TRBD1 matches at 10 bases. Trimming cost V 6 bases and J 0 bases; bases outside gene matches: 11. From germline, CDR1 is LNHDA and CDR2 SQIVND (reference sequence). This CDR3 comprises 18 residues. The CDR3 here is CASRATGGLGGSNQPQHF. The DNA of the CDR3 is TGTGCCAGTAGAGCGACAGGGGGCCTGGGGGGTAGCAATCAGCCCCAGCATTTT.

This chain connects TRBV23-1 to TRBJ2-2; 12 positions match TRBD2. TRBV23-1 is known as an ORF, though its function is uncertain. With 4 bases clipped from V and 0 bases from J, the junction kept 12 bases outside the gene matches. The CDR3 is 20 amino acids. The DNA of the CDR3 is TGCGCCAGCAGTCCTCGACTAGCGGGAGTAGGTCTCGCGAACACCGGGGAGCTGTTTTTT. Protein: CASSPRLAGVGLANTGELFF.

CDR3 nucleotide sequence: TGTGCCAGCAGTGATCGAGGCACCGGGGAGCTGTTTTTT. It codes for CASSDRGTGELFF. This sequence joins TRBV2 and TRBJ2-2; D not certain. Germline CDR1 is SNHLY and CDR2 is FYNNEI. The CDR3 has 13 amino acids. V was pared by 3 bases and J by 4 bases, with 6 bases between.

V and J are TRBV19 and TRBJ2-3; 9 positions match TRBD1. The V gene end was trimmed by 4 bases and the J gene end by 0 bases; junction bases not matched to a gene: 2. The CDR3 totals 15 residues. Germline V CDR1 and CDR2: LNHDA, SQIVND (reference sequence). CDR3 DNA: TGTGCCAGTAGTACGGACAGGGGTAGCACAGATACGCAGTATTTT. Translation gives CASSTDRGSTDTQYF.

In this sample, this clone turned up a few times. J is TRBJ2-1 and V is TRBV11-2; D gene ambiguous. Germline-derived CDR1 and CDR2 are SGHAT and FQNNGV. CDR3 size: 15 residues. Trimming pared 3 bases from V and 4 bases from J, leaving 13 bases between. Written as DNA, the CDR3 is TGTGCCAGCAGCTTGGGCCGGCCTACATACAATGAGCAGTTCTTC. Its protein is CASSLGRPTYNEQFF.

The chain couples TRBV12-3 or TRBV12-4 to TRBJ2-1; D possibly corresponds to TRBD1 (5 bases). The CDR3 covers 13 residues. The ends were cut back, 3 bases at V and 9 bases at J, with 12 bases in the middle. The CDR3 DNA follows: TGTGCCAGCAGTTTTGCCAGGGATAGTGAGCAGTTCTTC. Protein: CASSFARDSEQFF.

V and J are TRBV12-1 and TRBJ1-1; TRBD1 reflects the table's D call only, with no check against the DNA. TRBV12-1 is a pseudogene locus. The CDR3 has 15 residues. In DNA form, the CDR3 reads TGTGCCAGCAGCTCCCCCGGGACAGAAAACACTGAAGCTTTCTTT. This codes for CASSSPGTENTEAFF.

This clone was seen only a few times. This chain links TRBV24-1 with TRBJ1-4, with D unclear. V lost 4 bases and J lost 7, with 9 bases in between. Germline CDR1 and CDR2: KGHDR and SFDVKD. This CDR3 has 13 residues. CDR3 sequence reads: CATSDPGGEKLFF. In DNA, the CDR3 is TGTGCCACCAGTGACCCCGGCGGTGAAAAACTGTTTTTT.

In nucleotides, the CDR3 is TGTGCCAGCAGTCGAGGACAGGTGAGCACTGAAGCTTTCTTT. Its translation is CASSRGQVSTEAFF. The chain joins TRBV6-2 or TRBV6-3 to TRBJ1-1; 7 bases fit TRBD1. With V trimmed by 5 bases and J by 4 bases, 7 bases remained unmatched. The CDR3 is made up of 14 amino acids. Germline values: CDR1 MNHEY, CDR2 SVGEGT.

This chain connects TRBV7-2 to TRBJ2-7; D ambiguous. The CDR3 contains 13 residues. Germline V gene sequence: CDR1 SGHTA, CDR2 FQGNSA. Trimming took 4 bases from V and 6 from J, leaving 13 bases between them. The CDR3 region has the DNA TGTGCCAGCAGCTCCAACTCCTTTGGCGAGCAGTACTTC. Protein product: CASSSNSFGEQYF.

The chain links TRBV6-5 to TRBJ2-1, with 7 bases lining up with TRBD2. After removal of 2 bases from V and 3 bases from J, the junction contained 1 base not matched to a gene. Looked up from germline, CDR1 is MNHEY and CDR2 is SVGAGI. The CDR3 loop spans 14 amino acids. The CDR3 is CASSYSGNYNEQFF. CDR3 coding DNA: TGTGCCAGCAGTTACAGCGGGAACTACAATGAGCAGTTCTTC.

Comment on this clone: Other DNA sequences in the same sample also yield this CDR3. This chain uses TRBV19 with TRBJ2-7; 9 bases map to TRBD1. Germline trimming cut 4 bases from V and 3 bases from J; bases unmatched to any gene: 4. The CDR3 contains 14 residues. From germline, CDR1 is LNHDA and CDR2 SQIVND (reference sequence). The CDR3 region has the DNA TGTGCCAGTAGTACGGGACAGGGAAACTACGAGCAGTACTTC. Translating it yields CASSTGQGNYEQYF. Full variable domain (remainder filled in from reference TRBV19 and TRBJ2-7): DGGITQSPKYLFRKEGQNVTLSCEQNLNHDAMYWYRQDPGQGLRLIYYSQIVNDFQKGDIAEGYSVSREKKESFPLTVTSAQKNPTAFYLCASSTGQGNYEQYFGPGTRLTVT.

The chain carries TRBV7-9 and TRBJ1-1; perhaps TRBD1 as D (6 bases). Per germline, CDR1 SEHNR and CDR2 FQNEAQ (reference sequence). The V and J ends lost 4 bases and 1 base respectively, with 13 bases between them. The CDR3 is made up of 15 amino acids. CDR3 DNA: TGTGCCAGCAGCTATAACAGGGAGAGGAACACTGAAGCTTTCTTT. Encoded protein: CASSYNRERNTEAFF.

The J gene is TRBJ2-5, the V gene TRBV28; D might be TRBD2 (6 bases). V lost 5 bases and J lost 1, with 11 bases in between. Germline lookup yields CDR1 MDHEN and CDR2 SYDVKM. The CDR3 is 14 amino acids. CDR3 protein: CASSAPGVQETQYF. CDR3 nucleotides: TGTGCCAGCAGTGCCCCGGGGGTCCAAGAGACCCAGTACTTC. The full variable domain, in which reference TRBV28 and TRBJ2-5 provide the parts outside the CDR3, is DVKVTQSSRYLVKRTGEKVFLECVQDMDHENMFWYRQDPGLGLRLIYFSYDVKMKEKGDIPEGYSVSREKKERFSLILESASTNQTSMYLCASSAPGVQETQYFGPGTRLLVL.

This clone was found a few times. V gene TRBV30 combines with J gene TRBJ2-7; D perhaps matches TRBD2 (6 bases). CDR1 is GTSNPN, CDR2 SVGIG, per germline (reference sequence). V was shortened by 3 bases and J by 7 bases, with 16 bases between the two germline ends. The CDR3 is made up of 13 amino acids. CDR3 sequence: CAWRRLGTGEQYF. In DNA form, the CDR3 reads TGTGCCTGGAGACGACTAGGGACGGGAGAGCAGTACTTC.

This chain uses TRBV4-2 with TRBJ2-6, with 10 bases fitting TRBD1. The trim removed 4 bases at V and 0 bases at J, leaving 0 bases unmatched. The CDR3 is made up of 16 amino acids. Germline V gene data show CDR1 as LGHNA and CDR2 as YNFKEQ. The DNA for the CDR3 is TGTGCCAGCAGCCGGGACAGGGGCTCTGGGGCCAACGTCCTGACTTTC. Encoded protein: CASSRDRGSGANVLTF.

The rearrangement uses TRBV5-1 and TRBJ2-3, with 9 bases identical to TRBD2. The germline V gene has CDR1 SGHRS and CDR2 YFSETQ. The CDR3 spans 16 residues. After removal of 0 bases from V and 6 bases from J, the junction contained 8 bases not matched to a gene. The CDR3: CASSLAGGRAGDTQYF. DNA for the CDR3: TGCGCCAGCAGCTTGGCGGGCGGGAGGGCCGGGGATACGCAGTATTTT. Full variable domain (missing parts from reference TRBV5-1 and TRBJ2-3): KAGVTQTPRYLIKTRGQQVTLSCSPISGHRSVSWYQQTPGQGLQFLFEYFSETQRNKGNFPGRFSGRQFSNSRSEMNVSTLELGDSALYLCASSLAGGRAGDTQYFGPGTRLTVL.

This clone occurred once. The chain employs TRBV30 and TRBJ1-2; D is unresolved. Trimming stripped 0 bases from V and 4 bases from J, with 9 bases between. CDR1 is GTSNPN and CDR2 is SVGIG in the germline V gene (reference sequence). The length of the CDR3 is 13 residues. The CDR3 protein is CAWSVLSGYGYTF. CDR3 sequence (DNA): TGTGCCTGGAGTGTATTGTCAGGCTATGGCTACACCTTC. Filled out from reference TRBV30 and TRBJ1-2, the complete variable domain reads SQTIHQWPATLVQPVGSPLSLECTVEGTSNPNLYWYRQAAGRGLQLLFYSVGIGQISSEVPQNLSASRPQDRQFILSSKKLLLSDSGFYLCAWSVLSGYGYTFGSGTRLTVV.

This chain links TRBV9 with TRBJ1-6; D perhaps matches TRBD1 (6 bases). V was trimmed by 2 bases and J by 10 bases, leaving 16 bases between them. The germline V gene has CDR1 SGDLS and CDR2 YYNGEE. The CDR3 covers 15 residues. CDR3 DNA sequence: TGTGCCAGCAGCGTGTCCTCAGGGGTGGGGTCACCCCTCCACTTT. Encoded protein: CASSVSSGVGSPLHF.

This clone has just a few counts. The rearrangement uses TRBV6-6 and TRBJ2-7, with D unresolved. The germline V and J ends were trimmed by 2 bases and 1 base, with 9 bases remaining between them. There are 14 residues in the CDR3. CDR1 is MNHNY, CDR2 SVGAGI, per germline (reference sequence). The CDR3 DNA reads TGTGCCAGCAGTTACATCGGTAATTCCTACGAGCAGTACTTC. It codes for CASSYIGNSYEQYF.

CDR3 sequence (DNA): TGTGCCAGCAGCGTAGCTGAGAGCTCCTACAATGAGCAGTTCTTC. The encoded protein is CASSVAESSYNEQFF. The rearrangement links TRBV9 to TRBJ2-1; D gene uncertain. The CDR3 has 15 residues. Germline V CDR1 and CDR2: SGDLS, YYNGEE. Trimming shortened V by 0 bases and J by 0 bases, and 7 bases separated the two germline ends.